This T cell receptor beta chain was recovered during a study of cytomegalovirus exposure and HLA in healthy donors (dated by TCRdb to about 2017). Describing the broader study: In an earlier analysis of under 600 of the donors, around 300 Gb of sequence data and 90 million to 130 million unique TCR beta sequences from about 180 million T cells were reported. The later analysis used no new phenotypic data to find candidate immune exposures, relying instead on TCR beta sequences and their occurrence across donors. Of the roughly 420 genotyped donors, 75% to 85% were placed in the genetic ancestry cluster associated with self-reported Caucasian donors. An early release covering around 630 HLA-typed donors comprised about 300 gigabases of sequencing data and some 79 million unique TCR sequences. Donor age, sex, ethnicity and CMV serostatus were compiled alongside the repertoire data. HLA typing included class I and class II loci at four-digit resolution. All discovery cohort repertoires had been generated on a single sequencing platform. In a later analysis, previously published TCR beta repertoires from roughly 710 donors were re-analyzed and high-resolution HLA genotyping was added so that TCR occurrence patterns could be studied. A later genetic analysis took genome-wide SNP genotypes for about 65% of the roughly 670 donors and used that subset as a discovery cohort. To decide whether each TCR beta V gene segment behaved as functional or pseudogenic, an earlier analysis of 587 of the donors relied on high-throughput TCR beta sequencing. A separate validation cohort of 100 to 150 different subjects was used in addition to the approximately 700-subject first cohort. On average, roughly 240,000 unique TCR beta nucleotide sequences were sequenced per donor among some 420 genotyped donors of the cohort, with 15% to 20% of those sequences being non-productive. About five DR-DQ haplotypes were treated as single units for association and clustering because of strong linkage in the cohort. To predict cytomegalovirus infection status, the study combined high-throughput TCR immunosequencing, statistical association of individual TCRs with disease status, and machine learning. Typing coverage varied by locus: roughly 629-640 donors for A, B, C, DRB1 and DQB1; roughly 520 for DQA1; around 610 for DPA1; roughly 450 for DPB1. The study was designed to test whether signatures of past pathogen exposure could be identified by cataloging public T cell receptors. The T cell repertoires of 700 or so subjects were profiled by immunosequencing and related to cytomegalovirus serostatus. Overall study outcomes, separate from this receptor: An association between a missense DCLRE1C variant and V-gene and J-gene trimming of TCR beta chains was found in a later genetic analysis and replicated in an independent cohort. The cohort was sequenced for TCR beta chains only, and without alpha or paired-chain data the features that could be detected were limited. An earlier analysis of around 600 of the donors showed that most TCR beta V segments appeared in productive rearrangements either about 87% or about 30% of the time, which broadly matched IMGT annotations. At a false discovery rate of 0.05, a later analysis linked under 20,000 TCR beta sequences to specific HLA alleles. In a later analysis, the rate of TCR association differed among HLA loci, with DRB1 alleles having the most associated TCRs and HLA-C alleles having the fewest. In a later analysis, most CMV-associated TCR beta chains were found to appear HLA-restricted, with HLA associations seemingly driven largely by CMV exposure. Across donors, most TCR sequences were observed very rarely, whereas some public TCRs were present in many individuals. In a later genetic analysis, fewer N-insertions in productive TCRs were reported among donors in an Asian-associated ancestry cluster than the approximately 670-donor mean. The classifier was reported to diagnose cytomegalovirus status with high specificity and sensitivity in both the original cohort and the validation cohort. A further reported finding was that TCR beta sequences accurately predicted the HLA-A and HLA-B alleles for most subjects in the first cohort. A later analysis reported that several top co-occurrence clusters appeared linked to parvovirus B19, influenza, CMV and Epstein-Barr virus. Correlated functional status among segregating V segments might reflect linkage disequilibrium, but an unknown experimental factor could not be ruled out. Because the 87-base-pair reads could not distinguish some IMGT-functional V segments, including TRBV6-2 and TRBV6-3, those segments were excluded. The earlier analysis of nearly 600 of the donors excluded seventeen rarely observed V segments, including chromosome 9 orphons, because counts were too low. The presence/absence analyses assumed that sequencing depth was roughly uniform across donors, and that assumption may not be true. In vitro tests confirmed that a few of the cytomegalovirus-associated TCR beta chains recognize cytomegalovirus antigens. When HLA alleles, especially DR and DQ, strongly co-occurred, attributing TCR associations to individual alleles was difficult. The study gave a list of 150 to 200 TCR beta chains associated with cytomegalovirus. Compared with equally common non-associated chains, HLA-associated TCR beta chains in a later analysis were more clonally expanded and had lower generation probabilities. The authors suggested that the approach could potentially be generalized to other disease states and immunological phenotypes. Because some donors lacked HLA typing at each locus, the association tests relied only on the typed subset. Immune exposure information for the cohort was limited to CMV serostatus. A cluster of highly shared sequence variants was judged likely to represent a technical artifact of the sequencing pipeline.

Preparation of the library involved the immunoSEQ multiplex PCR assay. For the multiplex PCR, a mixture combining 60 forward primers for TCR Vbeta segments and 13 reverse primers for TCR Jbeta segments was used. A multiplex PCR assay on genomic DNA amplified the CDR3 region of rearranged TCR beta genes. Amplified TCR beta libraries were sequenced as 87-base-pair reads on the Illumina HiSeq System. The authors' analysis ran thus. In a later analysis, tens of millions of unique TCR beta chains were counted across the approximately 620 repertoires, and around 11 million of these chains were shared by at least two donors. Raw reads were error-corrected and collapsed into unique sequences by a nearest-neighbor algorithm in which closely related sequences were merged to remove PCR and sequencing errors. V, D and J gene segments were assigned by aligning CDR3 sequences to IMGT reference sequences. Each retained sequence needed at least a six-nucleotide match to both a V gene segment and a J gene segment. A rearrangement counted as productive if the CDR3 had no stop codons and remained in frame with V and J, and every other rearrangement counted as non-productive. Following IMGT convention, CDR3 was defined as the stretch from the second conserved V-encoded cysteine to the conserved J-encoded phenylalanine. The earlier analysis of 587 of the donors excluded sequences that lacked an unambiguous match to a single V gene segment. In an earlier analysis of 587 of the donors, V segments were called functional above 56.7% productive rearrangements and were called segregating when the between-donor standard deviation exceeded 5%. A statistical classification framework was built for diagnosing cytomegalovirus status from the catalog of TCR beta chain sequences. In a later analysis, V and J genes were assigned by comparing TCR nucleotide sequences against IMGT/GENE-DB human TR gene sequences. A later analysis assigned CDR3 sequences and most-parsimonious VDJ recombination scenarios with the TCRdist pipeline. A later analysis defined each TCR beta chain by its CDR3 amino acid sequence plus V-gene family, and excluded reads lacking a unique V-gene family. To address suspected cross-contamination and a sequencing artifact, a later analysis removed a few hundred highly shared, low-generation-probability nucleotide sequences. In a later analysis, a clonal expansion index for each public chain was calculated from normalized within-repertoire ranks of inferred template counts. In a later analysis, generation probabilities were computed using a VDJ recombination model fitted to out-of-frame rearrangements, and the results were checked against IGoR. A later analysis scored TCR-TCR, TCR-HLA and TCR-CMV co-occurrence with hypergeometric tests, applying a repertoire-size bias correction to TCR pairs. False discovery rates were estimated in a later analysis by permuting HLA or CMV assignments 20 times. In a later analysis, co-occurring TCRs were grouped using DBSCAN, and TCRdist sequence similarity was added for clustering within HLA-allele-positive subsets. For co-occurrence clustering, repertoires with fewer than 30,000 or more than 120,000 public chains were excluded, along with a handful of repertoires with anomalous nucleotide sharing. TCRdb holds this immuneACCESS table with in-frame rearrangements only. Some clones are missing; in checked studies, unresolved V genes explain under half, and the rest has no known cause. From that table come the V and J calls and clone size; the DNA was used to work out D and trimming. The table for this sample lists a few hundred thousand clones; about 93% of them were counted only once. The biggest ten clones account for roughly 1.5% of the sample.

The cohort comprised more than 550 healthy bone marrow donors. At the time of sampling, all cohort members were nominally healthy, though unrecorded immune exposures were likely present. The donor was CMV seronegative and was included in the group of a few hundred seronegative cohort members. Each donor provided a peripheral blood sample, and peripheral blood mononuclear cells were used for TCR beta sequencing. The Qiagen DNeasy Blood Extraction Kit was used to extract genomic DNA from the blood cell samples. There are 17 amino acids in the CDR3, from cysteine to phenylalanine inclusive. The entry retains the CDR3 DNA only, 51 bases that are in frame from base 1. As encoded in the germline V gene, CDR1 is SGHTA while CDR2 is FQGNSA. V is clipped by 3 bases and J by 6 bases, and the sequence between their germline boundaries is 20 bases long. A word on this clone: This receptor's antigen is unknown. One base away there is no much larger clone; base qualities are not given.

Sequencing input: PBMCs. The sequence came from a girl aged 2 to 10 in good health and CMV-seronegative. The chain was built from TRBV7-2 and TRBJ2-2; a tentative D match to TRBD1 spans 6 bases. The CDR3 region reads CASSFFGTISWAGELFF. The sequence in DNA is TGTGCCAGCAGCTTCTTCGGGACAATATCGTGGGCCGGGGAGCTGTTTTTT.